The TCR beta chain described here comes from a study of T cells expressing NK-cell markers. For the study at large: Sorted T-cell subsets CD3+CD56+NKG2C+, CD3+CD56+NKG2C- and CD3+CD56-NKG2C+ were TCR beta-sequenced. One of the eight sequenced donors was seronegative, whereas the other seven were HCMV-seropositive.

Note on this clonotype: The antigen is undetermined.

The study, taken as a whole, reports: These same clonotypes (in several donors) also led the CD3+CD56-NKG2C+ fraction.

Making the TCR beta cDNA relied on 5'RACE template switching with UMIs. TCRdb reprocessed the 5' RACE reads and keeps a single row for each CDR3 protein, giving no DNA. This sample's table reports some 190,000 distinct CDR3 sequences. This CDR3 spans 17 amino acids. CDR1 and CDR2 from the germline V gene are MNHEY and SVGAGI. The chain employs TRBV6-5 and TRBJ1-2; no DNA is available, so the TRBD1 call from TCRdb remains unchecked. The TCR was taken from a man aged 18 to 70 in good health. Sequenced input: blood T cells: a sorted CD56 or NKG2C T cell subset, CD4+ or CD8+ T cells, or bulk PBMC T cells (not recorded which). The CDR3: CASSYSPSGGVSYGYTF.